Following are 19 T cell receptor beta chains from one sample sequenced in a study of cytomegalovirus exposure and HLA in healthy donors. Use of 60 Vbeta and 13 Jbeta primers characterized the PCR. The assay was immunoSEQ multiplex PCR, and TCRdb's table has in-frame clones only and misses some. The table has roughly 100,000 clones, around a tenth seen once; the top ten hold more than 5%. Sequenced material: PBMCs. These receptors all stem from a man between 35 and 55 years old in good health and CMV-seropositive.

The V call is TRBV9, the J call TRBJ2-3; TRBD2 matches 14 bases. Germline assignment: CDR1 SGDLS and CDR2 YYNGEE. There are 16 residues in the CDR3. V was clipped by 3 bases and J by 5 bases; unmatched bases: 5. The CDR3 nucleotides are TGTGCCAGCAGCGCGGGACTAGCGGGAGACGGAGATACGCAGTATTTT. Translating it yields CASSAGLAGDGDTQYF. Full variable domain (rest looked up from reference TRBV9 and TRBJ2-3): DSGVTQTPKHLITATGQRVTLRCSPRSGDLSVYWYQQSLDQGLQFLIQYYNGEERAKGNILERFSAQQFPDLHSELNLSSLELGDSALYFCASSAGLAGDGDTQYFGPGTRLTVL.

The chain combines TRBV11-2 with TRBJ2-3, with D perhaps TRBD2 (5 bases). Trimming took 3 bases from V and 6 from J, leaving 10 bases between them. The CDR3 is made up of 13 amino acids. Germline CDR1 reads SGHAT; CDR2 reads FQNNGV. CDR3 loop: CASSFGKPDTQYF. Written as DNA, the CDR3 is TGTGCCAGCAGCTTCGGGAAACCGGATACGCAGTATTTT.

This clone was recorded a few times. CDR3 region: CASSLGTDEKLFF. CDR3 coding DNA: TGCGCCAGCAGCTTGGGTACGGATGAAAAACTGTTTTTT. The V call is TRBV5-1, the J call TRBJ1-4; D not certain. V was trimmed by 0 bases and J by 6 bases, leaving 6 bases between them. The CDR3 is made up of 13 amino acids. Germline CDR1 and CDR2: SGHRS and YFSETQ. Filled out from reference TRBV5-1 and TRBJ1-4, the complete variable domain reads KAGVTQTPRYLIKTRGQQVTLSCSPISGHRSVSWYQQTPGQGLQFLFEYFSETQRNKGNFPGRFSGRQFSNSRSEMNVSTLELGDSALYLCASSLGTDEKLFFGSGTQLSVL.

This clone occurred a few times. The rearrangement joins TRBV19 to TRBJ2-5; D not certain. The ends were cut back, 5 bases at V and 5 bases at J, with 18 bases in the middle. The V gene's germline CDR1 is LNHDA and CDR2 SQIVND (reference sequence). The CDR3 extends over 15 amino acids. The CDR3 DNA reads TGTGCCAGTAGTTCCAGTCTAACCTCCAGGGAGACCCAGTACTTC. Translating it yields CASSSSLTSRETQYF.

This clone was counted a few times. The V and J genes are TRBV5-4 and TRBJ2-2; the match to TRBD1 covers 7 bases. Germline lookup yields CDR1 SGHNT and CDR2 YYREEE (reference sequence). V dropped 1 base and J dropped 4; count of bases not matched to a gene: 7. The CDR3 length is 16 residues. CDR3 bases: TGTGCCAGCAGCTTGATGGGACAGCGTGGCACCGGGGAGCTGTTTTTT. Amino acids: CASSLMGQRGTGELFF.

The chain employs TRBV6-6 and TRBJ2-7; 8 positions agree with TRBD1. Germline CDR1 is MNHNY and CDR2 is SVGAGI (reference sequence). With V trimmed by 10 bases and J by 4 bases, 6 bases remained unmatched. The CDR3 is 12 amino acids. The chain's CDR3 is CATGTGLYEQYF. The CDR3 DNA reads as TGTGCCACCGGGACAGGACTTTACGAGCAGTACTTC.

The rearrangement links TRBV18 to TRBJ2-3; TRBD2 is a possible D gene (5 bases). Germline CDR1 is KGHSH and CDR2 is LQKENI. The CDR3 is 13 amino acids. V was pared by 4 bases and J by 7 bases, with 12 bases between. The CDR3 reads CASSQNSEYTQYF. CDR3 sequence (DNA): TGTGCCAGCTCACAAAATAGCGAATATACGCAGTATTTT.

There are a few counts of this clone. The chain links TRBV4-1 to TRBJ2-7, with TRBD1 identical over 9 bases. The CDR3 sequence is 16 residues long. V shed 1 base and J 2 bases; nucleotides not matched to a gene: 6. Per germline, CDR1 MGHRA and CDR2 YSYEKL. In nucleotides, the CDR3 is TGCGCCAGCAGCCAAGTGGACAGGGGAATAACCTACGAGCAGTACTTC. It specifies CASSQVDRGITYEQYF.

This chain joins TRBV7-2 and TRBJ1-4; the D gene is possibly TRBD1 (5 bases). Germline values: CDR1 SGHTA, CDR2 FQGNSA. V was cut by 6 bases and J by 8 bases, with 13 bases left in between. The CDR3 covers 13 residues. DNA of the CDR3: TGTGCCAGCAGAGACAGAAGGGAAGAAAAACTGTTTTTT. It encodes CASRDRREEKLFF.

This clone was seen only a few times. This chain joins TRBV7-9 and TRBJ2-7; D possibly corresponds to TRBD1 (6 bases). Trimming took off 4 bases at V and 7 bases at J, with 17 bases between the two ends. The germline gives CDR1 SEHNR, CDR2 FQNEAQ (reference sequence). CDR3 size: 14 residues. CDR3 region: CASSSTLGAKEQYF. The CDR3 nucleotides read TGTGCCAGCAGCTCCACCTTGGGGGCGAAGGAGCAGTACTTC.

This clone came up a few times. The rearrangement links TRBV4-3 to TRBJ2-7; 13 bases agree with TRBD2. CDR1 LGHNA and CDR2 YSLEER come from the germline V gene. The CDR3 contains 16 residues. Trimming removed 4 bases from V and 6 bases from J; junction bases left unmatched: 9. Here the CDR3 reads CASSRGTSGIWGEQYF. CDR3 DNA sequence: TGCGCCAGCAGCCGTGGGACTAGCGGGATCTGGGGCGAGCAGTACTTC.

The rearrangement links TRBV28 to TRBJ1-1, with TRBD1 as a possible D gene (6 bases). CDR3 length: 14 amino acids. Per germline, CDR1 MDHEN and CDR2 SYDVKM. Trimming left V 4 bases short and J 4 bases short, with 13 bases between. The CDR3 DNA follows: TGTGCCAGCAGTTCCTCCCCAGGGGTCACTGAAGCTTTCTTT. Residues: CASSSSPGVTEAFF.

The V gene is TRBV6-6, the J gene TRBJ2-1, with 10 bases fitting TRBD2. This CDR3 spans 14 amino acids. Germline V gives CDR1 MNHNY, CDR2 SVGAGI (reference sequence). Trimming at V came to 8 bases and at J to 9 bases, leaving 10 bases not matched to a gene. The CDR3 protein is CASLWGLAGVEQFF. DNA for the CDR3: TGTGCCAGCCTCTGGGGGCTAGCGGGAGTTGAGCAGTTCTTC.

This chain links TRBV29-1 with TRBJ2-3, with 7 bases aligning to TRBD2. The germline gives CDR1 SQVTM, CDR2 ANQGSEA. Trimming removed 5 bases from V and 2 bases from J; junction bases left unmatched: 4. This CDR3 contains 13 residues. The CDR3 is CSVLAAFTDTQYF. The CDR3 nucleotides are TGCAGCGTTCTAGCGGCTTTCACAGATACGCAGTATTTT.

The gene calls are TRBV6-5 and TRBJ2-3; a weak D match, TRBD1 (7 bases). CDR1 is MNHEY and CDR2 is SVGAGI in the germline V gene. V lost 4 bases to trimming and J lost 6 bases, with 17 bases between them. The CDR3 contains 15 residues. The DNA for the CDR3 is TGTGCCAGCAGTTTACGGGGGACAGATACGGATACGCAGTATTTT. Translation: CASSLRGTDTDTQYF.

This clone was observed a few times. This chain uses TRBV29-1 with TRBJ2-5; 8 nucleotides line up with TRBD1. The V gene's germline CDR1 is SQVTM and CDR2 ANQGSEA. The CDR3 runs to 13 residues. V lost 8 bases to trimming and J lost 1 base; unmatched junction nucleotides: 6. CDR3: CSTKTGVQETQYF. For the CDR3, the DNA is TGCAGCACCAAGACAGGGGTCCAAGAGACCCAGTACTTC.

The J gene is TRBJ2-1, the V gene TRBV11-2; a possible D gene is TRBD1 (5 bases). Germline values: CDR1 SGHAT, CDR2 FQNNGV. This CDR3 is built from 13 residues. The germline V and J ends were trimmed by 6 bases and 4 bases, with 10 bases remaining between them. CDR3 DNA sequence: TGTGCCAGCAGACAGCAGGGATACAATGAGCAGTTCTTC. Translating it yields CASRQQGYNEQFF. Together with reference TRBV11-2 and TRBJ2-1, the CDR3 gives the full variable domain: EAGVAQSPRYKIIEKRQSVAFWCNPISGHATLYWYQQILGQGPKLLIQFQNNGVVDDSQLPKDRFSAERLKGVDSTLKIQPAKLEDSAVYLCASRQQGYNEQFFGPGTRLTVL.

This clone appeared a few times. The rearrangement uses TRBV4-1 and TRBJ2-5, with 8 positions matching TRBD2. Germline V gene data show CDR1 as MGHRA and CDR2 as YSYEKL. The CDR3 totals 14 residues. Trimming cost V 1 base and J 3 bases; bases outside gene matches: 1. The CDR3 DNA is TGCGCCAGCAGCCAAGTACTAGCGGAAGAGACCCAGTACTTC. This codes for CASSQVLAEETQYF.

This clone was seen more than once but under ten times. The V and J genes are TRBV5-1 and TRBJ2-1, with D hard to call. The germline gives CDR1 SGHRS, CDR2 YFSETQ. Trimming took off 0 bases at V and 7 bases at J, with 5 bases between the two ends. There are 12 residues in the CDR3. In DNA form, the CDR3 reads TGCGCCAGCAGCTTGGACGGGAATGAGCAGTTCTTC. Its translation: CASSLDGNEQFF.